Here is one TCR beta chain with its context. Antigen: not known. Sequenced by immunoSEQ multiplex PCR; TCRdb stores in-frame clones only, minus some. The data hold around 700,000 clones, with about 90% observed a single time. The sample comes from a study of shared clonotypes between healthy human individuals. Whole-study findings and limits: The generation probabilities recorded for non-shared clonotypes fell below those of clonotypes shared by all four donors.

Naive CD8 cells lacked CD45RO and underwent positive selection for CCR7, leaving out terminally differentiated effector memory CD45RA+ cells. CDR1 and CDR2 from the germline V gene are SGHAT and FQNNGV. J was trimmed by 5 bases and V by 5 bases; bases with no gene match: 9. CDR3 size: 15 residues. Sequenced input: naive CD8+ T cells sorted from blood. The sequence was obtained from a man aged 25 to 40 in good health. V is TRBV11-2 and J is TRBJ2-1, with 7 bases identical to TRBD2. The CDR3 reads CASSHSGQGDNEQFF. The CDR3 coding sequence is TGTGCCAGCAGCCATAGCGGGCAAGGGGACAATGAGCAGTTCTTC. The variable domain in full, with the rest retrieved from reference TRBV11-2 and TRBJ2-1, is EAGVAQSPRYKIIEKRQSVAFWCNPISGHATLYWYQQILGQGPKLLIQFQNNGVVDDSQLPKDRFSAERLKGVDSTLKIQPAKLEDSAVYLCASSHSGQGDNEQFFGPGTRLTVL.